The text below deals with one TCR beta chain. There are a few counts of this clone. Its antigen is currently not known. Qualities for individual bases were not recorded, and no much larger clone is one base off. Trimming leaves V shorter by 3 bases and J shorter by 6 bases, with the junction holding 6 bases beyond the gene matches. The CDR3 contains 15 residues, cysteine and phenylalanine counted. The sequence is cut down to CDR3 DNA, 45 bases in frame from base 1. The germline V gene (reference sequence) sets CDR1 to SEHNR and CDR2 to FQNEAQ. The sample is drawn from a study of technical replicates of blood from several donors (dated by TCRdb to about 2017). The receptor library was made with the immunoSEQ multiplex PCR assay. As stored in TCRdb, this immuneACCESS dataset retains in-frame rearrangements with V and J assigned. A fraction of the clones does not appear; measured against another copy, unresolved V genes explain less than half of the discrepancy, and the remainder lacks a known reason. Recorded for this sample are more than 65,000 clones; roughly four fifths of them occurred a single time. In total, the top ten clones hold around 4% of the sample.

The sample was PBMCs. This chain is built from TRBV7-9 and TRBJ1-4; TRBD1 lines up with 8 middle nucleotides. The clonotype comes from a human donor in good health. Some clones in this sample may be carry-over from other donors' samples. The nucleotides read TGTGCCAGCAGCTTGGACAGGGTCCGGGATGAAAAACTGTTTTTT. Translated, it reads CASSLDRVRDEKLFF.